Presented here are 27 T cell receptor beta chains from one specimen sequenced in a study of cytomegalovirus exposure and HLA in healthy donors. The PCR had 60 Vbeta and 13 Jbeta primers. This table comes from immunoSEQ multiplex PCR, and its TCRdb copy is limited to in-frame clones, with some not included. The sample has 130,000 or so clones; approximately 85% are singletons. The sequencing input was PBMCs. The receptors shown here come from a woman aged 50 to 60 in good health and CMV-seropositive.

V and J are TRBV4-2 and TRBJ2-3; 7 bases match TRBD1. Germline V gene data show CDR1 as LGHNA and CDR2 as YNFKEQ. V shed 5 bases, J shed 2 bases, and the junction held 4 bases outside the gene matches. The CDR3 extends over 14 amino acids. The CDR3 spells CASSAGGPTDTQYF. In DNA form, the CDR3 reads TGTGCCAGCAGCGCAGGGGGACCCACAGATACGCAGTATTTT.

J is TRBJ2-1 and V is TRBV7-3, with 12 bases that match TRBD2. This CDR3 is built from 15 residues. The J segment lost 9 bases and the V segment lost 6 bases, leaving 9 bases of the junction unmatched. CDR1 is SGHTA and CDR2 is FQGTGA in the germline V gene. The CDR3 region has the DNA TGTGCCAGCAGTTCGCTAGCGGGAGGGCTTGGTGAGCAGTTCTTC. This encodes CASSSLAGGLGEQFF.

This chain joins TRBV11-2 and TRBJ1-6; 10 nucleotides match TRBD1. J was trimmed by 8 bases and V by 3 bases; bases with no gene match: 7. The germline CDR1 and CDR2 sequences are SGHAT and FQNNGV. There are 16 residues in the CDR3. The CDR3 region is CASSLTKGQGDSPLHF. CDR3 DNA: TGTGCCAGCAGCTTGACCAAAGGACAGGGGGATTCACCCCTCCACTTT.

V gene TRBV25-1 combines with J gene TRBJ2-7; TRBD2 agrees at 9 bases. Germline V gene sequence: CDR1 MGHDK, CDR2 SYGVNS. The CDR3 runs to 15 residues. V was pared by 1 base and J by 3 bases, with 4 bases of the junction left unmatched. CDR3 residues: CASSESVAGDYEQYF. The DNA for the CDR3 is TGTGCCAGCAGTGAATCGGTAGCGGGAGACTACGAGCAGTACTTC.

J is TRBJ2-1 and V is TRBV6-5; 8 nucleotides match TRBD1. Germline V gene data show CDR1 as MNHEY and CDR2 as SVGAGI. This CDR3 has 14 residues. V trimming: 2 bases; J trimming: 7 bases; junction bases outside the gene matches: 4. CDR3 nucleotide sequence: TGTGCCAGCAGTTACGGACAGGGCTGGAATGAGCAGTTCTTC. It encodes CASSYGQGWNEQFF.

The V call is TRBV19, the J call TRBJ1-5; D is possibly TRBD1 (5 bases). The CDR3 contains 12 residues. Germline V gene data show CDR1 as LNHDA and CDR2 as SQIVND (reference sequence). V dropped 3 bases and J dropped 9 bases, with 9 bases sitting between them. The CDR3 nucleotides read TGTGCCAGTAGTATGACAGTAGGGCCCCAGCATTTT. It translates to CASSMTVGPQHF.

The rearrangement joins TRBV7-8 to TRBJ2-3, with 11 bases identical to TRBD2. Germline values: CDR1 SGHVS, CDR2 FQNEAQ. After removal of 0 bases from V and 3 bases from J, the junction contained 5 bases not matched to a gene. The CDR3 has 17 amino acids. The CDR3: CASSLAPASGRTDTQYF. CDR3 sequence (DNA): TGTGCCAGCAGCTTAGCGCCGGCTAGCGGGAGGACAGATACGCAGTATTTT.

This clone has just one count. The CDR3 nucleotides are TGTGCCAGCAGTGAAATGGCTAGCGGGCACAATGAGCAGTTCTTC. Residues: CASSEMASGHNEQFF. V and J are TRBV6-1 and TRBJ2-1, with TRBD2 matching 8 bases. The CDR3 spans 15 residues. Germline loops: CDR1 MNHNS, CDR2 SASEGT. The junction had 5 bases not matched to a gene; V was cut back by 2 bases and J by 5 bases.

This sequence joins TRBV7-6 and TRBJ2-1; 8 bases align to TRBD2. The V segment lost 5 bases and the J segment 10 bases; nucleotides outside the gene matches: 7. This CDR3 is 13 amino acids long. Germline V CDR1 and CDR2: SGHVS, FNYEAQ. The CDR3 DNA reads TGTGCCAGCAGCGGGCCGGGAGGGCGGGAGCAGTTCTTC. Protein product: CASSGPGGREQFF.

The genes are TRBV5-4 and TRBJ2-7, with 9 bases identical to TRBD2. Trimming cost V 4 bases and J 0 bases; bases outside gene matches: 5. The germline V gene encodes CDR1 SGHNT and CDR2 YYREEE (reference sequence). CDR3 length: 15 residues. The CDR3 loop reads CASSRLSGSSYEQYF. For the CDR3, the DNA is TGTGCCAGCAGCCGCCTTAGCGGGAGCTCCTACGAGCAGTACTTC.

As to this clone: This same CDR3 is encoded by further DNA sequences in the sample. The chain carries TRBV7-3 and TRBJ1-1, with D hard to call. V shed 1 base and J shed 1 base, with 7 bases lying between them. Germline V gene sequence: CDR1 SGHTA, CDR2 FQGTGA. CDR3 length: 14 residues. CDR3 residues: CASSLIGGNTEAFF. For the CDR3, the DNA is TGTGCCAGCAGCTTAATTGGAGGGAACACTGAAGCTTTCTTT.

This clone appeared once. The chain is built from TRBV18 and TRBJ2-1; no firm D call. The CDR3 totals 11 residues. Between the trimmed V and J ends, which lost 2 bases and 7 bases, there was a span of 3 bases. The germline V gene encodes CDR1 KGHSH and CDR2 LQKENI. The CDR3 region is CASSPENEQFF. The CDR3 nucleotides are TGTGCCAGCTCACCAGAGAATGAGCAGTTCTTC.

CDR3 sequence reads: CASSLLGATGELFF. The CDR3 bases are TGTGCCAGCAGTTTGTTGGGGGCCACCGGGGAGCTGTTTTTT. The chain uses TRBV27 and TRBJ2-2, with D possibly TRBD1 on 6 matching bases. Per germline, CDR1 MNHEY and CDR2 SMNVEV (reference sequence). The length of the CDR3 is 14 residues. With 3 bases removed from V and 4 bases from J, the gap between germline ends came to 9 bases.

The rearrangement uses TRBV6-1 and TRBJ2-2, with TRBD2 matching 14 bases. V dropped 7 bases and J dropped 6; count of bases not matched to a gene: 4. From germline, CDR1 is MNHNS and CDR2 SASEGT. There are 15 residues in the CDR3. CDR3 in amino acids: CASTRLAGGSGELFF. DNA of the CDR3: TGTGCCAGCACTAGACTAGCGGGAGGGTCCGGGGAGCTGTTTTTT.

The V gene is TRBV14, the J gene TRBJ2-7, with TRBD1 identical over 9 bases. The trim removed 3 bases at V and 6 bases at J, leaving 12 bases unmatched. There are 16 residues in the CDR3. Germline-derived CDR1 and CDR2 are SGHDN and FVKESK. The CDR3 here is CASSHLTGQGGIEQYF. In DNA, the CDR3 is TGTGCCAGCAGCCACCTGACGGGACAGGGAGGGATCGAGCAGTACTTC.

The chain employs TRBV2 and TRBJ2-7, with D hard to call. Trimming shortened V by 1 base and J by 3 bases, and 13 bases separated the two germline ends. Germline V gene data show CDR1 as SNHLY and CDR2 as FYNNEI. This CDR3 has 15 residues. CDR3 DNA sequence: TGTGCCAGCAGTGAAGTTATACTACGTCGCTACGAGCAGTACTTC. This sequence encodes CASSEVILRRYEQYF.

This chain connects TRBV5-1 to TRBJ2-7; 8 nucleotides agree with TRBD2. The germline V gene encodes CDR1 SGHRS and CDR2 YFSETQ. The CDR3 has 14 amino acids. V dropped 4 bases and J dropped 5; count of bases not matched to a gene: 8. CDR3 sequence: CASSMGLEIHEQYF. The CDR3 nucleotides read TGCGCCAGCAGCATGGGACTAGAAATCCACGAGCAGTACTTC. Looking up the rest from reference TRBV5-1 and TRBJ2-7 gives the full variable domain: KAGVTQTPRYLIKTRGQQVTLSCSPISGHRSVSWYQQTPGQGLQFLFEYFSETQRNKGNFPGRFSGRQFSNSRSEMNVSTLELGDSALYLCASSMGLEIHEQYFGPGTRLTVT.

This chain links TRBV9 with TRBJ2-5; weak D call: TRBD1 (5 bases). With 4 bases removed from V and 5 bases from J, the gap between germline ends came to 21 bases. The CDR3 is 16 residues long. CDR1 is SGDLS and CDR2 is YYNGEE in the germline V gene. The CDR3 loop reads CASSKYALRGGETQYF. The DNA for the CDR3 is TGTGCCAGCAGCAAATATGCGCTAAGGGGTGGGGAGACCCAGTACTTC.

The chain recombines TRBV2 with TRBJ2-1; 10 bases line up with TRBD1. The length of the CDR3 is 15 residues. CDR1 is SNHLY and CDR2 is FYNNEI in the germline V gene. With 2 bases clipped from V and 7 bases from J, the junction kept 5 bases outside the gene matches. Written as DNA, the CDR3 is TGTGCCAGCAGTGAATTGGGACAGGGGCTGAATGAGCAGTTCTTC. Protein sequence: CASSELGQGLNEQFF.

This rearrangement joins TRBV10-3 to TRBJ1-1; TRBD1 might be the D (5 bases). The CDR3 length is 15 residues. Deletions cut 4 bases from V and 5 bases from J, with 17 bases between. CDR1 is ENHRY, CDR2 SYGVKD, per germline. The CDR3, as DNA: TGTGCCATCAGTGTCATGGACGGGGGAAGGACTGAAGCTTTCTTT. Translation gives CAISVMDGGRTEAFF.

V is TRBV5-1 and J is TRBJ2-7; 7 nucleotides line up with TRBD2. After removal of 0 bases from V and 0 bases from J, the junction contained 9 bases not matched to a gene. Germline CDR1 and CDR2: SGHRS and YFSETQ. The CDR3 runs to 17 residues. The CDR3 here is CASSLAGEGPSSYEQYF. Here the CDR3 DNA reads TGCGCCAGCAGCTTGGCGGGGGAGGGCCCTTCCTCCTACGAGCAGTACTTC.

The chain couples TRBV15 to TRBJ2-3; 11 bases fit TRBD1. Germline V gene lookup returns CDR1 LNHNV and CDR2 YYDKDF (reference sequence). CDR3 length: 16 amino acids. The J segment lost 3 bases and the V segment lost 3 bases, leaving 5 bases of the junction unmatched. This CDR3 is CATSRGGTGGTDTQYF. The CDR3 nucleotides read TGTGCCACCAGCAGGGGGGGGACAGGGGGAACAGATACGCAGTATTTT.

The V and J genes are TRBV4-1 and TRBJ1-1, with unresolved D. Germline CDR1 reads MGHRA; CDR2 reads YSYEKL. The V gene lost 1 base and the J gene lost 1 base, with 16 bases spanning the gap. This CDR3 is 17 amino acids long. This CDR3 reads CASSQGLLNSKNTEAFF. The CDR3 bases are TGCGCCAGCAGCCAAGGGCTCCTTAACAGTAAGAACACTGAAGCTTTCTTT.

This clone was seen a few times. The chain combines TRBV7-2 with TRBJ1-1; D gene ambiguous. V lost 5 bases to trimming and J lost 0 bases, with 7 bases between them. The CDR3 is 13 amino acids. Germline V gene data show CDR1 as SGHTA and CDR2 as FQGNSA. CDR3 region: CASSRELNTEAFF. In DNA, the CDR3 is TGTGCCAGCAGCAGAGAGTTGAACACTGAAGCTTTCTTT.

The chain is built from TRBV30 and TRBJ1-6, with D possibly TRBD1 on 6 matching bases. The V and J ends lost 3 bases and 8 bases respectively, with 8 bases between them. This CDR3 contains 12 residues. In germline, CDR1 is GTSNPN, CDR2 SVGIG (reference sequence). DNA for the CDR3: TGTGCCTGGAGCGGACAGTATTCACCCCTCCACTTT. Amino acids: CAWSGQYSPLHF.

This chain links TRBV19 with TRBJ1-5; TRBD1 matches at 7 bases. The CDR3 contains 14 residues. Germline assignment: CDR1 LNHDA and CDR2 SQIVND (reference sequence). With V trimmed by 3 bases and J by 8 bases, 7 bases remained unmatched. The CDR3 DNA reads TGTGCCAGTAGTATTGGGACAGTCGTTAAGCCCCAGCATTTT. Amino acids: CASSIGTVVKPQHF. The full variable domain, its missing parts supplied by reference TRBV19 and TRBJ1-5, is DGGITQSPKYLFRKEGQNVTLSCEQNLNHDAMYWYRQDPGQGLRLIYYSQIVNDFQKGDIAEGYSVSREKKESFPLTVTSAQKNPTAFYLCASSIGTVVKPQHFGDGTRLSIL.

This clone turned up a few times. The V call is TRBV7-9, the J call TRBJ1-1; D gene ambiguous. The CDR3 runs to 13 residues. Germline CDR1 and CDR2: SEHNR and FQNEAQ (reference sequence). Trimming stripped 5 bases from V and 4 bases from J, with 11 bases between. DNA of the CDR3: TGTGCCAGCAGCATCCAGGAGGGCACTGAAGCTTTCTTT. This translates into CASSIQEGTEAFF.